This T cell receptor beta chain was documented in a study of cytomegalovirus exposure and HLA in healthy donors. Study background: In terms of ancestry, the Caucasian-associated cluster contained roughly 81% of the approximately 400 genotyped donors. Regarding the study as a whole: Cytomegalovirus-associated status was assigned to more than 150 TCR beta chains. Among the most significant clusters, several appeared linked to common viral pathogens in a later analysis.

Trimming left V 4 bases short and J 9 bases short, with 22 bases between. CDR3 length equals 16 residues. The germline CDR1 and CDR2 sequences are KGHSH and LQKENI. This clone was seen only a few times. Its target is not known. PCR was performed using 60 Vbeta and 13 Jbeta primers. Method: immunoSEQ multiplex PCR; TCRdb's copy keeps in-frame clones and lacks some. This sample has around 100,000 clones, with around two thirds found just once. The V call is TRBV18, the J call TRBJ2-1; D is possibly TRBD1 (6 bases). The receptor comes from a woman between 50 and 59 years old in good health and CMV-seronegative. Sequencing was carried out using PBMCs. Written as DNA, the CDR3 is TGTGCCAGCTCACGTATGACAGGTGGATCCGCAATTGAGCAGTTCTTC. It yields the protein CASSRMTGGSAIEQFF.